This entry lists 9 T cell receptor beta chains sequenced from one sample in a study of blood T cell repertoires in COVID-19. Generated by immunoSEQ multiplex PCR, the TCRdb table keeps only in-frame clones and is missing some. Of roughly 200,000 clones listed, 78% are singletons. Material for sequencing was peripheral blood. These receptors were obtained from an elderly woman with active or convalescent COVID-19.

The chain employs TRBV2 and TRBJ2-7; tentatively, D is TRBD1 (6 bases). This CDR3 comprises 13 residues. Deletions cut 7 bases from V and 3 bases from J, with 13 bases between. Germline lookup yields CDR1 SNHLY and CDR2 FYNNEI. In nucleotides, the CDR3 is TGTGCCAGCATTCGGGACACCGGCTACGAGCAGTACTTC. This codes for CASIRDTGYEQYF.

CDR3 protein: CASSYSRVASGGAWDTQYF. CDR3 DNA sequence: TGTGCCAGCAGTTACTCGAGGGTTGCGAGCGGGGGGGCCTGGGATACGCAGTATTTT. The J gene is TRBJ2-3, the V gene TRBV6-2 or TRBV6-3; TRBD2 agrees at 10 bases. The CDR3 is made up of 19 amino acids. The V and J ends lost 0 bases and 6 bases, in that order; junction bases with no gene match: 15. The germline V gene has CDR1 MNHEY and CDR2 SVGEGT.

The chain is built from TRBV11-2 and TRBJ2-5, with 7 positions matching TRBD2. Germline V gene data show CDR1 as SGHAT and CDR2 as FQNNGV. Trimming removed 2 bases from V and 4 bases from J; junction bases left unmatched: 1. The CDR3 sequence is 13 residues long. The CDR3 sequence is CASSLSSGETQYF. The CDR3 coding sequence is TGTGCCAGCAGCTTATCTAGCGGAGAGACCCAGTACTTC.

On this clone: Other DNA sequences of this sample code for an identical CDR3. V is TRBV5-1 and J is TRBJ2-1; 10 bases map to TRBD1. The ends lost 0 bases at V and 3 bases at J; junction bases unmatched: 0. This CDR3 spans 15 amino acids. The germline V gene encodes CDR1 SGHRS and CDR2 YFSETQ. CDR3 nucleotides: TGCGCCAGCAGCTTGGGGACAGGGGGCTACAATGAGCAGTTCTTC. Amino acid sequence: CASSLGTGGYNEQFF.

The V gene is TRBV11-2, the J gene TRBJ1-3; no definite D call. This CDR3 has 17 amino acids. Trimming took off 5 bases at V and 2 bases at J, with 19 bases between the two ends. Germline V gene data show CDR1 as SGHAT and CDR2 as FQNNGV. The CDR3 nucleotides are TGTGCCAGCAGCGTACAGATTGGCATGTACCCTGGAAACACCATATATTTT. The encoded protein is CASSVQIGMYPGNTIYF.

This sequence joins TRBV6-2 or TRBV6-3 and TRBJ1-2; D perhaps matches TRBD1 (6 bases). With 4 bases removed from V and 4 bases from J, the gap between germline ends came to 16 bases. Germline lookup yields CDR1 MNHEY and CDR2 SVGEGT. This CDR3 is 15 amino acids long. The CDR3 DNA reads TGTGCCAGCAGTTTTCCGTTACAGGGCTTCTATGGCTACACCTTC. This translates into CASSFPLQGFYGYTF.

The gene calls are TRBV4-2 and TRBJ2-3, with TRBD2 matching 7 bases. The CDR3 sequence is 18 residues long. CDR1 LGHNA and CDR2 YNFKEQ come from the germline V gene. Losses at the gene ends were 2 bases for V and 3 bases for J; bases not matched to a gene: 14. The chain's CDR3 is CASSQPHSGAYGTDTQYF. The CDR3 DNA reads TGTGCCAGCAGCCAACCTCACAGCGGGGCTTACGGGACAGATACGCAGTATTTT.

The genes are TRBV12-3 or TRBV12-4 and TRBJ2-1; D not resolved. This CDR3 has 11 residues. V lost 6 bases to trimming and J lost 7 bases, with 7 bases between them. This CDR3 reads CASSRTNEQFF. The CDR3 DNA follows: TGTGCCAGCAGCCGTACTAATGAGCAGTTCTTC.

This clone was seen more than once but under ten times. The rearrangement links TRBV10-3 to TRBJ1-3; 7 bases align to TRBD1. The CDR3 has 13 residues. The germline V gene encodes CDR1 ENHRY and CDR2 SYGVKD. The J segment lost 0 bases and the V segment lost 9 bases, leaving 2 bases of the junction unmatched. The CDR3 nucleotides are TGTGCCATGGGACAGAGCTCTGGAAACACCATATATTTT. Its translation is CAMGQSSGNTIYF.